A single sample gave rise to the 6 T cell receptor beta chains below, sequenced in a study of blood T cell repertoires in COVID-19. Assay: immunoSEQ multiplex PCR; the TCRdb copy retains only in-frame clones and omits some. Altogether approximately 210,000 clones are present, 65% to 90% being singletons, with the ten largest covering roughly 4.9%. Sequencing was done on a sample of peripheral blood. The receptor set was obtained from a human donor in a cohort sampled during active COVID-19.

The V and J genes are TRBV7-8 and TRBJ2-1, with 7 positions matching TRBD1. CDR3 size: 18 residues. V lost 4 bases, J lost 5 bases, and 17 bases stayed unmatched. CDR1 SGHVS and CDR2 FQNEAQ come from the germline V gene. Here the CDR3 DNA reads TGTGCCAGCAGCTCGAAGGGGGTAGGGGGCCATAAGAACAATGAGCAGTTCTTC. Its protein is CASSSKGVGGHKNNEQFF.

This clone appeared a few times. The V call is TRBV3-1 (or the pseudogene TRBV3-2), the J call TRBJ1-4, with 9 bases matching TRBD1. The CDR3 extends over 15 amino acids. Germline V gene lookup returns CDR1 LGHDT and CDR2 YNNKEL (reference sequence). Trimming cost V 1 base and J 5 bases; bases outside gene matches: 2. The CDR3 nucleotides are TGTGCCAGCAGCCAAGCCGGGACAGGGAATGAAAAACTGTTTTTT. It is translated as CASSQAGTGNEKLFF.

The chain employs TRBV6-5 and TRBJ1-2, with D possibly TRBD1 on 6 matching bases. V lost 5 bases to trimming and J lost 0 bases, with 7 bases between them. Looked up from germline, CDR1 is MNHEY and CDR2 is SVGAGI. There are 13 residues in the CDR3. CDR3: CASSRDTNYGYTF. As DNA, the CDR3 is TGTGCCAGCAGTAGGGACACTAACTATGGCTACACCTTC.

V usage is TRBV7-2 and J usage is TRBJ2-2; TRBD1 matches 7 bases. CDR1 is SGHTA, CDR2 FQGNSA, per germline. The V and J ends lost 5 bases and 0 bases, in that order; junction bases with no gene match: 3. This CDR3 has 15 amino acids. Here the CDR3 reads CASSTQGTNTGELFF. The CDR3 DNA reads TGTGCCAGCAGCACACAGGGGACGAACACCGGGGAGCTGTTTTTT.

The chain recombines TRBV5-4 with TRBJ2-7, with a tentative D call TRBD2 (6 bases). The CDR3 covers 14 residues. Germline V gene sequence: CDR1 SGHNT, CDR2 YYREEE (reference sequence). V was shortened by 0 bases and J by 6 bases, with 13 bases between the two germline ends. This CDR3 reads CASSLGLGTIEQYF. CDR3 DNA: TGTGCCAGCAGCTTGGGACTAGGAACCATCGAGCAGTACTTC.

The chain joins TRBV3-1 (or the pseudogene TRBV3-2) to TRBJ2-3; TRBD2 agrees at 7 bases. CDR1 and CDR2 (germline): LGHDT, YNNKEL (reference sequence). This CDR3 contains 16 residues. Trimming removed 3 bases from V and 0 bases from J; junction bases left unmatched: 6. This chain's CDR3 is CASSQDTSESTDTQYF. CDR3 nucleotides: TGTGCCAGCAGCCAGGATACTAGCGAAAGCACAGATACGCAGTATTTT.